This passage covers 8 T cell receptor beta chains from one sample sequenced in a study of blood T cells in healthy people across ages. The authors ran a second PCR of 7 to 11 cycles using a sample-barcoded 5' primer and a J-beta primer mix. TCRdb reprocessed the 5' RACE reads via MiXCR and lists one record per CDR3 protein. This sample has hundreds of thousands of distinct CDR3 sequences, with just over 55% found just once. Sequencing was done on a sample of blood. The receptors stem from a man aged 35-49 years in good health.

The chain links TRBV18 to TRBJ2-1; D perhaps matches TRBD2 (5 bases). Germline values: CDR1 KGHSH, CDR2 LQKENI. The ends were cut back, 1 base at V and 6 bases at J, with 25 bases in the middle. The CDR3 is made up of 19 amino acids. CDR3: CASSPRPPTLAGSPNEQFF. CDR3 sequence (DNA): TGTGCCAGCTCACCACGACCACCAACTCTAGCTGGGAGTCCCAATGAGCAGTTCTTC.

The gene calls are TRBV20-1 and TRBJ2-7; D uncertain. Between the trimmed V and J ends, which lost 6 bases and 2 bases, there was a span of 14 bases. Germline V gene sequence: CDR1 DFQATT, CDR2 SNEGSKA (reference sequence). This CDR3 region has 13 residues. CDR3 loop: CSASKMDTYEQYF. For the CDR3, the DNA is TGCAGTGCGAGTAAGATGGATACCTACGAGCAGTACTTC.

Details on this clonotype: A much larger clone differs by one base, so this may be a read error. For the CDR3, the DNA is TGTGCCAGCCCGGACAGCCCAAACGGGGAGACCCAGTACTTC. Translation gives CASPDSPNGETQYF. This chain joins TRBV12-3 or TRBV12-4 and TRBJ2-7; D is perhaps TRBD1 (6 bases). The closer fit of TRBJ2-5 to the DNA end suggests the J call may be wrong. This CDR3 contains 14 residues.

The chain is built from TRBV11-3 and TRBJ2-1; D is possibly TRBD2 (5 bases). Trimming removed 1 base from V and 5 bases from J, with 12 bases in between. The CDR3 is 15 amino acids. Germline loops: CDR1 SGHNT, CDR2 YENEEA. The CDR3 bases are TGTGCCAGCAGCTTAGTGGGATGGGGAGACAATGAGCAGTTCTTC. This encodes CASSLVGWGDNEQFF.

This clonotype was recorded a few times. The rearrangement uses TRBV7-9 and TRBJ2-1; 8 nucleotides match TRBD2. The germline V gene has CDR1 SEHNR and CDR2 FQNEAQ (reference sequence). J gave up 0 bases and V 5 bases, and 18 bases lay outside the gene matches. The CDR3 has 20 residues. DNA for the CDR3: TGTGCCAGCAGCCCGCCCACTGGTCTCGGCGGGAGGCTCTCCTACAATGAGCAGTTCTTC. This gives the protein CASSPPTGLGGRLSYNEQFF.

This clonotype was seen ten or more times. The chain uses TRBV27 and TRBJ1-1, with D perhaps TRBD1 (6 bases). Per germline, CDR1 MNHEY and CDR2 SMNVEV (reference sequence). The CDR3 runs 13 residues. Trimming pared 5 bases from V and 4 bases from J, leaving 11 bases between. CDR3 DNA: TGTGCCAGCAGTCGAAAACAGGGCACTGAAGCTTTCTTT. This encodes CASSRKQGTEAFF.

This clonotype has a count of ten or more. For the CDR3, the DNA is TGTGCCAGCAGGGGACAGGGGTACGAGCAGTACTTC. Protein sequence: CASRGQGYEQYF. The chain combines TRBV12-3 or TRBV12-4 with TRBJ2-7; 10 nucleotides agree with TRBD1. This CDR3 region has 12 residues. V was clipped by 6 bases and J by 4 bases; unmatched bases: 0.

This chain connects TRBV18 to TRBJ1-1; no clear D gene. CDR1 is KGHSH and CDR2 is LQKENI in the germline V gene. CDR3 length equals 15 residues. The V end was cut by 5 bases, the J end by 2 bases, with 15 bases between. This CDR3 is CASSSGRAVNTEAFF. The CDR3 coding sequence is TGTGCCAGCTCATCCGGGAGGGCAGTCAACACTGAAGCTTTCTTT.